This T cell receptor beta chain originates from a study of blood T cell repertoires in COVID-19. As for the study in general: COVID-19 samples from acute and convalescent phases originated in the United States, Italy and Spain. PBMCs, B-cell-depleted T cells, or T cells provided the cDNA or gDNA that made up the material.

Authors' data handling: Amplification of reference gene primers provided the estimated nucleated cell counts. Some clones are missing from TCRdb's copy, which holds only in-frame ones; the method was immunoSEQ multiplex PCR. V and J calls and clone size are given by that table; D and trimming were obtained from the DNA. The sample has about 150,000 clones, around 82% seen once; the top ten hold about 4%. Germline V CDR1 and CDR2: LGHDT, YNNKEL (reference sequence). The CDR3 sequence is 16 residues long. Trimming removed 1 base from V and 8 bases from J; junction bases left unmatched: 10. This clone was detected once.

The V gene is TRBV3-1 (or the pseudogene TRBV3-2), the J gene TRBJ1-4, with 7 positions matching TRBD1. The receptor was isolated from a man between 60 and 75 years old with acute or convalescent COVID-19. Material for sequencing was peripheral blood. Here the CDR3 DNA reads TGTGCCAGCAGCCAAGTCGTTCGGGACAGAGTCGAAAAACTGTTTTTT. Encoded protein: CASSQVVRDRVEKLFF.